The 21 T cell receptor beta chains below come from one sample, sequenced in a study of cytomegalovirus exposure and HLA in healthy donors listed by TCRdb under 2017. The library was built by means of the immunoSEQ multiplex PCR assay. For the multiplex PCR, a mixture combining 60 forward primers for TCR Vbeta segments and 13 reverse primers for TCR Jbeta segments was used. TCRdb provides this immuneACCESS table in a form limited to in-frame rearrangements. Some clones are lacking; in checked studies, under half of them reflect an unresolved V gene, and why the rest are absent is not known. The sample yields 200,000 to 250,000 clones; over 60% were counted once. Around 16% of the sample belongs to the ten largest clones. The sample was PBMCs. Receptor source: a man in his forties in good health and CMV-seronegative.

V and J are TRBV10-3 and TRBJ1-5; 9 positions agree with TRBD1. J lost 7 bases, V lost 3 bases, and 7 bases had no gene match. CDR1 is ENHRY and CDR2 is SYGVKD in the germline V gene. The CDR3 runs 15 residues. In DNA, the CDR3 is TGTGCCATCAGTGACTCCGACAGGGGGTACCAGCCCCAGCATTTT. It translates to CAISDSDRGYQPQHF.

V is TRBV28 and J is TRBJ2-2; a possible D gene is TRBD1 (5 bases). Looked up from germline, CDR1 is MDHEN and CDR2 is SYDVKM. This CDR3 has 16 residues. V lost 2 bases, J lost 5 bases, and 15 bases lay in between. This chain's CDR3 is CASSLIDRAMTGELFF. The CDR3 bases are TGTGCCAGCAGTTTAATCGACAGAGCTATGACCGGGGAGCTGTTTTTT.

In its sample, this clone was seen a few times. The rearrangement uses TRBV7-9 and TRBJ1-1; 7 bases fit TRBD1. The ends lost 4 bases at V and 0 bases at J; junction bases unmatched: 5. CDR1 is SEHNR and CDR2 is FQNEAQ in the germline V gene (reference sequence). This CDR3 contains 15 residues. CDR3 amino acids: CASSSLTGLNTEAFF. The CDR3 coding sequence is TGTGCCAGCAGCTCTCTGACAGGGTTGAACACTGAAGCTTTCTTT. Full variable domain (rest looked up from reference TRBV7-9 and TRBJ1-1): DTGVSQNPRHKITKRGQNVTFRCDPISEHNRLYWYRQTLGQGPEFLTYFQNEAQLEKSRLLSDRFSAERPKGSFSTLEIQRTEQGDSAMYLCASSSLTGLNTEAFFGQGTRLTVV.

This clone has only a few counts. The chain recombines TRBV5-4 with TRBJ1-4, with 9 bases matching TRBD1. V dropped 0 bases and J dropped 7; count of bases not matched to a gene: 4. Germline CDR1 and CDR2: SGHNT and YYREEE (reference sequence). This CDR3 is built from 15 residues. Here the CDR3 reads CASSLAGTGSEKLFF. The CDR3 bases are TGTGCCAGCAGCTTGGCAGGGACAGGGAGTGAAAAACTGTTTTTT.

This chain links TRBV7-9 with TRBJ2-3; the match to TRBD2 covers 9 bases. V dropped 7 bases and J dropped 0; count of bases not matched to a gene: 8. The CDR3 is made up of 16 amino acids. CDR1 SEHNR and CDR2 FQNEAQ come from the germline V gene (reference sequence). CDR3 DNA: TGTGCCAGCACCGTACGCGGGACTAGCAGCACAGATACGCAGTATTTT. Its translation is CASTVRGTSSTDTQYF.

The chain recombines TRBV6-5 with TRBJ1-6, with 8 nucleotides matching TRBD1. Germline lookup yields CDR1 MNHEY and CDR2 SVGAGI. With V trimmed by 6 bases and J by 6 bases, 4 bases remained unmatched. This CDR3 is 14 amino acids long. The DNA for the CDR3 is TGTGCCAGCAGCCCGACAGGGGTTAATTCACCCCTCCACTTT. Amino acid sequence: CASSPTGVNSPLHF.

The chain carries TRBV7-9 and TRBJ2-1; D perhaps matches TRBD2 (6 bases). This CDR3 contains 17 residues. The germline V gene has CDR1 SEHNR and CDR2 FQNEAQ (reference sequence). With 4 bases removed from V and 2 bases from J, the gap between germline ends came to 18 bases. The CDR3 reads CASSSVHRGYAYNEQFF. CDR3 nucleotides: TGTGCCAGCAGCTCCGTACACCGGGGGTATGCCTACAATGAGCAGTTCTTC.

V usage is TRBV30 and J usage is TRBJ2-1; 7 nucleotides agree with TRBD2. The CDR3 covers 14 residues. V trimming: 2 bases; J trimming: 7 bases; junction bases outside the gene matches: 8. The V gene's germline CDR1 is GTSNPN and CDR2 SVGIG (reference sequence). The CDR3 DNA reads as TGTGCCTGGAGTATCGGCGGGAGAGGTAATGAGCAGTTCTTC. Translation gives CAWSIGGRGNEQFF.

This clone has only one observation. CDR3 nucleotide sequence: TGCGCCAGCATCAGGCGGGAGGGCCGGAACGAGCAGTACTTC. Translation gives CASIRREGRNEQYF. The rearrangement uses TRBV23-1 and TRBJ2-7; the match to TRBD2 covers 9 bases. TRBV23-1 is identified as an open reading frame with a role that is uncertain. The CDR3 has 14 residues. The trim removed 7 bases at V and 5 bases at J, leaving 9 bases unmatched.

The chain carries TRBV28 and TRBJ1-2, with D perhaps TRBD1 (6 bases). In germline, CDR1 is MDHEN, CDR2 SYDVKM. The V gene lost 6 bases and the J gene lost 2 bases, with 10 bases spanning the gap. CDR3 size: 13 residues. The CDR3 sequence is CASRNTGNYGYTF. The CDR3 region has the DNA TGTGCCAGCAGAAACACAGGGAACTATGGCTACACCTTC.

This clone was seen only a few times. The chain recombines TRBV7-9 with TRBJ2-7; D might be TRBD1 (6 bases). Germline values: CDR1 SEHNR, CDR2 FQNEAQ (reference sequence). V lost 0 bases and J lost 5, with 11 bases in between. This CDR3 has 14 residues. The CDR3 protein is CASSLAQGLDEQYF. As DNA, the CDR3 is TGTGCCAGCAGCTTAGCACAGGGATTAGACGAGCAGTACTTC.

The chain is built from TRBV5-8 and TRBJ2-5; D might be TRBD1 (6 bases). V lost 6 bases and J 1 base, leaving 13 bases between the germline ends. The CDR3 runs to 14 residues. Germline CDR1 is SGHTS and CDR2 is YDEGEE. The CDR3 reads CASILGHLQETQYF. CDR3 sequence (DNA): TGTGCCAGCATACTGGGACATCTCCAAGAGACCCAGTACTTC.

The chain recombines TRBV29-1 with TRBJ1-2, with TRBD1 matching over 8 bases. J was trimmed by 3 bases and V by 7 bases; bases with no gene match: 7. Germline assignment: CDR1 SQVTM and CDR2 ANQGSEA. CDR3 length: 13 amino acids. The CDR3 DNA sequence: TGCAGCGGATCGACAGGGGTGGACTATGGCTACACCTTC. Its translation: CSGSTGVDYGYTF.

This clone occurred a few times. The rearrangement links TRBV27 to TRBJ1-2; 10 bases map to TRBD1. The junction had 3 bases not matched to a gene; V was cut back by 1 base and J by 7 bases. CDR1 is MNHEY, CDR2 SMNVEV, per germline (reference sequence). The CDR3 covers 14 residues. CDR3 protein: CASSLFGTGAGYTF. The DNA for the CDR3 is TGTGCCAGCAGTTTATTTGGGACAGGGGCTGGCTACACCTTC.

Regarding this clone: One end of the junction varies from germline; a read error may be responsible. The genes are TRBV14 and TRBJ2-3; the match to TRBD1 covers 8 bases. The CDR3 runs to 13 residues. The germline CDR1 and CDR2 sequences are SGHDN and FVKESK. DNA for the CDR3: TGTGCCAGCAGTCCTTCAGGGACAGGTACGCAGTATTTT. This codes for CASSPSGTGTQYF.

The genes are TRBV27 and TRBJ2-7, with D possibly matching TRBD2 (6 bases). CDR1 MNHEY and CDR2 SMNVEV come from the germline V gene (reference sequence). The CDR3 is 13 amino acids. V gave up 2 bases and J gave up 5 bases, with 10 bases separating them. CDR3 nucleotides: TGTGCCAGCAGTTTAGACGGGGGTCACGAGCAGTACTTC. Translated, it gives CASSLDGGHEQYF.

The chain links TRBV9 to TRBJ2-1, with 7 positions matching TRBD2. V trimming: 3 bases; J trimming: 9 bases; junction bases outside the gene matches: 3. CDR3 size: 12 residues. CDR1 is SGDLS, CDR2 YYNGEE, per germline. The CDR3 loop is CASSARTSEQFF. The CDR3, as DNA: TGTGCCAGCAGCGCCCGGACTAGTGAGCAGTTCTTC.

The chain has TRBV9 and TRBJ2-2; D is unresolved. Trimming cost V 3 bases and J 6 bases, with 6 bases left between them. CDR1 and CDR2 (germline): SGDLS, YYNGEE. The CDR3 loop spans 12 amino acids. CDR3 bases: TGTGCCAGCAGCGCAGGATCCGGGGAGCTGTTTTTT. It yields the protein CASSAGSGELFF.

With regard to this clone: This sample also contains other DNA sequences that code for the same CDR3. The chain is built from TRBV7-9 and TRBJ2-1; D might be TRBD2 (5 bases). The CDR3 is made up of 12 amino acids. The germline V gene has CDR1 SEHNR and CDR2 FQNEAQ (reference sequence). Trimming left V 5 bases short and J 6 bases short, with 8 bases between. The CDR3 is CASSGRGNEQFF. As DNA, the CDR3 is TGTGCCAGCAGCGGTCGGGGCAATGAGCAGTTCTTC.

The chain employs TRBV19 and TRBJ2-7; TRBD1 matches 9 bases. V lost 5 bases, J lost 2 bases, and 10 bases stayed unmatched. There are 16 residues in the CDR3. Germline CDR1 LNHDA, CDR2 SQIVND (reference sequence). CDR3 region: CASSPTPGQGPYEQYF. CDR3 DNA sequence: TGTGCCAGTAGTCCCACCCCGGGACAGGGACCCTACGAGCAGTACTTC.

The chain joins TRBV2 to TRBJ2-3, with 9 bases aligning to TRBD2. V dropped 11 bases and J dropped 7; count of bases not matched to a gene: 13. The germline V gene encodes CDR1 SNHLY and CDR2 FYNNEI. This CDR3 region has 14 residues. The CDR3 DNA is TGTGCCGGGTGTAGCGGGGGTGGTGAATATACGCAGTATTTT. The encoded protein is CAGCSGGGEYTQYF.